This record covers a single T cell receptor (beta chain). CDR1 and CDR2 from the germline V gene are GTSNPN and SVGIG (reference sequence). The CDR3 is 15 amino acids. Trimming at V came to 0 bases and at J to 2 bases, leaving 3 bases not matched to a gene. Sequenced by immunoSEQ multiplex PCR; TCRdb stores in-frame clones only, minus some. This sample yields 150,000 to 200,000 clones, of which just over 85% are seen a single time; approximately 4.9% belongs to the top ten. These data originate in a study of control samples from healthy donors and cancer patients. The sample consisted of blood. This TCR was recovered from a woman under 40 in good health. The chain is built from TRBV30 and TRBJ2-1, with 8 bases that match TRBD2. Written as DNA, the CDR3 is TGTGCCTGGAGTGTCCCGGGGGGGACCTACAATGAGCAGTTCTTC. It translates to CAWSVPGGTYNEQFF.